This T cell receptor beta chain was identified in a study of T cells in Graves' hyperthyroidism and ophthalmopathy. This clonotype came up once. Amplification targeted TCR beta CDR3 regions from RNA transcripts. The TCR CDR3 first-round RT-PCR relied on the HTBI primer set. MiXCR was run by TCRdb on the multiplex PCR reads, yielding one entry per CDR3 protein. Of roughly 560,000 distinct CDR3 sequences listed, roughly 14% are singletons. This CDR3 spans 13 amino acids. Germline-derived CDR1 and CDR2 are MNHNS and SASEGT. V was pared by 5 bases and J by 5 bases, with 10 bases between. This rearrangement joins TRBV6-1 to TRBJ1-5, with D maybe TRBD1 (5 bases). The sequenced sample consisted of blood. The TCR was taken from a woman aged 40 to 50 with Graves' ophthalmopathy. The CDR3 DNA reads TGTGCCAGCAGTACAGGTTTCTATCAGCCCCAGCATTTT. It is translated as CASSTGFYQPQHF.